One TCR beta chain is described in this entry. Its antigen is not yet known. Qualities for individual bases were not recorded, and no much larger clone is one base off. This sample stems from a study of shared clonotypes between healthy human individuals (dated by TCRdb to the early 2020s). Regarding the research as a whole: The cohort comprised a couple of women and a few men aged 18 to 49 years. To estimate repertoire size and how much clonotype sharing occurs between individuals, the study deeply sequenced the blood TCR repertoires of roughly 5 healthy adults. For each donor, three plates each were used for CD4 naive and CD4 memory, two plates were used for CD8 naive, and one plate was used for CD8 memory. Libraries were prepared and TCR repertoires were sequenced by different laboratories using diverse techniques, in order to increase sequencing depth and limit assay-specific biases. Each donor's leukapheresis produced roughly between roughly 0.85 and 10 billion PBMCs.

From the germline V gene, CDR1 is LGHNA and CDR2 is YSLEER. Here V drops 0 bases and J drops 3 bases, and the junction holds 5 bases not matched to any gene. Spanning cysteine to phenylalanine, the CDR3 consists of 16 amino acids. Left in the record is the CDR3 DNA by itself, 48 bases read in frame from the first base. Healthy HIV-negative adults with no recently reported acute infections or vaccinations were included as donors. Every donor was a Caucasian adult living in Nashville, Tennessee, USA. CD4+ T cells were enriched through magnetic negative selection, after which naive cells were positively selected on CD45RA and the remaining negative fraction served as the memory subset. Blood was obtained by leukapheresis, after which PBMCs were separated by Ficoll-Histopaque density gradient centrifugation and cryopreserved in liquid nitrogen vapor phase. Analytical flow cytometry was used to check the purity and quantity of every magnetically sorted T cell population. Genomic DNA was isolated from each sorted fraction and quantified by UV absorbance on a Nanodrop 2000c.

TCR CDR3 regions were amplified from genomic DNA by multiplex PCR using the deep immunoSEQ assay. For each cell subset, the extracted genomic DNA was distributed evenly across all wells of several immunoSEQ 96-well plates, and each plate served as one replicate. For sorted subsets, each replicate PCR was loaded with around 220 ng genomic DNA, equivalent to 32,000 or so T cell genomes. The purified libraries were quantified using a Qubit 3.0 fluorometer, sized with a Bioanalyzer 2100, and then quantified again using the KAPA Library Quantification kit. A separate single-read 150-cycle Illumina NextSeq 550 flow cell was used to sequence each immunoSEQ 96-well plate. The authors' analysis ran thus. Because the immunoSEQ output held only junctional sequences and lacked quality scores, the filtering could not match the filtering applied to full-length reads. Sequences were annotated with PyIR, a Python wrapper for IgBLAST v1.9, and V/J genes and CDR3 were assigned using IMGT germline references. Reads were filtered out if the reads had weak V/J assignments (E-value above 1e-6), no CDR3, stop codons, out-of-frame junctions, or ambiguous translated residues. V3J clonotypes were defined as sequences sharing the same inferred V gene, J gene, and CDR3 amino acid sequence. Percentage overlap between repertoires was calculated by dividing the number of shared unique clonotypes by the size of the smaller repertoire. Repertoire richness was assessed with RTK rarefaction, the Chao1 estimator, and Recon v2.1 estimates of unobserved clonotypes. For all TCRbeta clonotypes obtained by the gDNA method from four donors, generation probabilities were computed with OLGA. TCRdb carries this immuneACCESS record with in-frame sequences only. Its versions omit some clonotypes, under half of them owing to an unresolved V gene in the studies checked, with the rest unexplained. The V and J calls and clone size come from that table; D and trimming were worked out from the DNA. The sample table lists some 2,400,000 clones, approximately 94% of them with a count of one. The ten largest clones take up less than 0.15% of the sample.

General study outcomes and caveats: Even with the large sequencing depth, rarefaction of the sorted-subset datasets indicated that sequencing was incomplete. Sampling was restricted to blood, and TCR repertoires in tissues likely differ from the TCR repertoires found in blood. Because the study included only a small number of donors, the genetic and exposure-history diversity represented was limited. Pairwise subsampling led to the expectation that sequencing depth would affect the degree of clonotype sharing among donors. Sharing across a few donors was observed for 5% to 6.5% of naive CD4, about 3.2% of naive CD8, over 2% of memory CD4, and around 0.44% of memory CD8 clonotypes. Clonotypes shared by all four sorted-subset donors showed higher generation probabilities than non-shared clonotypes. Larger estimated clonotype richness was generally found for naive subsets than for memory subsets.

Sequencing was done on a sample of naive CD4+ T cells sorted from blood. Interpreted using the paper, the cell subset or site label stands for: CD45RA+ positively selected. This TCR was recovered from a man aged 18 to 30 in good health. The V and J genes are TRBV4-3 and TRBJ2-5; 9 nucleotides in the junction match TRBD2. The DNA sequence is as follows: TGCGCCAGCAGCCAAGAAGGCGGGAGGGCCGAAGAGACCCAGTACTTC. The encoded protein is CASSQEGGRAEETQYF.